This paragraph covers one T cell receptor beta chain sequence. Its antigen is not identified. Germline V gene sequence: CDR1 GTSNPN, CDR2 SVGIG (reference sequence). The CDR3 consists of 14 residues. Trimming removed 6 bases from V and 0 bases from J, with 15 bases in between. This sample stems from a study of identical twins. TCRdb reprocessed the 5' RACE reads via MiXCR and lists one record per CDR3 protein. The repertoire holds under 350,000 distinct CDR3 sequences, with roughly 10% as singletons. Study-wide results and limits: Some out-of-frame alpha sequences were shared by twins, and these showed excess low generation probability.

These same data were also listed under a study on yellow fever vaccine responses in identical twins.

This TCR was recovered from a woman under 30 in good health. The rearrangement joins TRBV30 to TRBJ2-7; D remains unclear. The sequencing input was CD8+ T cells sorted from blood. CDR3 amino acids: CACPDPLSSYEQYF. For the CDR3, the DNA is TGTGCCTGCCCAGACCCATTGAGCTCCTACGAGCAGTACTTC.